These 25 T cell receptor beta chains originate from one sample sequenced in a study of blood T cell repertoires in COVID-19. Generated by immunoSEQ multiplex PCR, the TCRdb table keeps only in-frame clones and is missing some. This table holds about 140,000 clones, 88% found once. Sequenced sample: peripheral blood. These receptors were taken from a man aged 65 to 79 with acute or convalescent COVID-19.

The CDR3 region is CASSSGQLMYGYTF. Written as DNA, the CDR3 is TGTGCCAGCAGCTCGGGACAGCTAATGTATGGCTACACCTTC. The chain carries TRBV7-2 and TRBJ1-2; 7 nucleotides align to TRBD1. Germline V lookup: CDR1 SGHTA, CDR2 FQGNSA. This CDR3 has 14 amino acids. Losses at the gene ends were 4 bases for V and 5 bases for J; bases not matched to a gene: 7. The full variable domain, its missing parts supplied by reference TRBV7-2 and TRBJ1-2, is GAGVSQSPSNKVTEKGKDVELRCDPISGHTALYWYRQSLGQGLEFLIYFQGNSAPDKSGLPSDRFSAERTGGSVSTLTIQRTQQEDSAVYLCASSSGQLMYGYTFGSGTRLTVV.

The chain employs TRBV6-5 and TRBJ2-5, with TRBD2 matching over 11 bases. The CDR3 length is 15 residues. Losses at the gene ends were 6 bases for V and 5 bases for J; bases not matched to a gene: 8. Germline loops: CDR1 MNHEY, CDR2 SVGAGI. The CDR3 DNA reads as TGTGCCAGCAGGACCTTAGCGGGGGGGCAGGAGACCCAGTACTTC. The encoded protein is CASRTLAGGQETQYF.

The CDR3 sequence is CASRQGAFTEAFF. DNA for the CDR3: TGTGCCAGTAGACAGGGGGCGTTCACTGAAGCTTTCTTT. This chain uses TRBV19 with TRBJ1-1; 9 bases are shared with TRBD1. Germline CDR1 reads LNHDA; CDR2 reads SQIVND (reference sequence). The CDR3 is 13 amino acids. The V segment lost 6 bases and the J segment 4 bases; nucleotides outside the gene matches: 3.

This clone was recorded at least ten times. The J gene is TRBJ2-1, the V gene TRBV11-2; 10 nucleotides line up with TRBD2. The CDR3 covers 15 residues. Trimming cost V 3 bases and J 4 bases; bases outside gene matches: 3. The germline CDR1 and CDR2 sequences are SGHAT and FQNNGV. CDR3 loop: CASSFSGGIYNEQFF. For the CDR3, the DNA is TGTGCCAGCAGCTTTAGCGGGGGGATATACAATGAGCAGTTCTTC.

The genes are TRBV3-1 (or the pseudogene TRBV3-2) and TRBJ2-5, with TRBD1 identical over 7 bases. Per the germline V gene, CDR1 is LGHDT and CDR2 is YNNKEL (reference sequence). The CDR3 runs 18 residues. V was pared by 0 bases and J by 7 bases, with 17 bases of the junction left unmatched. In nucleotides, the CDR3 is TGTGCCAGCAGCCAAGATTCCTTAGCGACAGGGCCAGGAGGGACCCAGTACTTC. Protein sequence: CASSQDSLATGPGGTQYF.

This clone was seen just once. The CDR3 spells CASRTGTGHSNEQFF. In nucleotides, the CDR3 is TGTGCCAGCAGGACCGGGACAGGGCATTCGAATGAGCAGTTCTTC. This chain connects TRBV5-4 to TRBJ2-1; 9 nucleotides line up with TRBD1. CDR3 length equals 15 residues. CDR1 and CDR2 (germline): SGHNT, YYREEE (reference sequence). With 5 bases clipped from V and 7 bases from J, the junction kept 10 bases outside the gene matches.

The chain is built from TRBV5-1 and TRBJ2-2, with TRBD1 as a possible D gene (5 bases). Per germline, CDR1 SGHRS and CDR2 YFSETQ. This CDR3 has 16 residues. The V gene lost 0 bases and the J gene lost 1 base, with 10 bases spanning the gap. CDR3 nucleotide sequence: TGCGCCAGCAGCTTGGCTGGACAAATGAACACCGGGGAGCTGTTTTTT. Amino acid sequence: CASSLAGQMNTGELFF.

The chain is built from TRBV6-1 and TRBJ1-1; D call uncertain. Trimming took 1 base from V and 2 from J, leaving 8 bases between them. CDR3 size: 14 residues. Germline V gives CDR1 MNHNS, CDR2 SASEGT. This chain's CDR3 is CASSEGRPNTEAFF. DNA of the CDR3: TGTGCCAGCAGTGAAGGGAGGCCAAACACTGAAGCTTTCTTT.

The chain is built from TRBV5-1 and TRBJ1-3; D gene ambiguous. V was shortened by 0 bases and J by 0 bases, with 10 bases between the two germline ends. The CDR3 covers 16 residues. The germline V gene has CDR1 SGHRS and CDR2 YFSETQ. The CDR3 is CASSLAGYSSGNTIYF. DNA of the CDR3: TGCGCCAGCAGCTTGGCAGGTTATAGCTCTGGAAACACCATATATTTT.

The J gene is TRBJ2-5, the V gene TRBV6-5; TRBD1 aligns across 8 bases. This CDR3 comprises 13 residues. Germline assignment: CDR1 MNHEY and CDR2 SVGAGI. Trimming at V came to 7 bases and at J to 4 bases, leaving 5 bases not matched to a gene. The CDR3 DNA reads TGTGCCAGCACCACGACAGGGGCAGAGACCCAGTACTTC. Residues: CASTTTGAETQYF.

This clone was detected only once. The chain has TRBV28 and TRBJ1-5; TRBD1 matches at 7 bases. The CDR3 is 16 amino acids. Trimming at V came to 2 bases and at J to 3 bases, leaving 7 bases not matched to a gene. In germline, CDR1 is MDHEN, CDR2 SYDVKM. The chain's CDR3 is CASSLDIRGFNQPQHF. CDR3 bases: TGTGCCAGCAGTTTAGATATCAGGGGGTTCAATCAGCCCCAGCATTTT. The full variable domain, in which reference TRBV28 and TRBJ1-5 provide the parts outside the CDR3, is DVKVTQSSRYLVKRTGEKVFLECVQDMDHENMFWYRQDPGLGLRLIYFSYDVKMKEKGDIPEGYSVSREKKERFSLILESASTNQTSMYLCASSLDIRGFNQPQHFGDGTRLSIL.

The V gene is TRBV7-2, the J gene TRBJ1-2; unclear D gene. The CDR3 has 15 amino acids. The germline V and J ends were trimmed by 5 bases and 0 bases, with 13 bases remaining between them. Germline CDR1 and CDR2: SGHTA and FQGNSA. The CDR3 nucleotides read TGTGCCAGCAGCGCTGCGGGGTATACTAACTATGGCTACACCTTC. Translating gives CASSAAGYTNYGYTF.

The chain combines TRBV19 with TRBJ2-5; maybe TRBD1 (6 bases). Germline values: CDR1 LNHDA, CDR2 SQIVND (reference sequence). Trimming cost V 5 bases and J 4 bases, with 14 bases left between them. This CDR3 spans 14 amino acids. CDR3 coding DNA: TGTGCCAGTAGTTCCGTTATAGGGGGAGAGACCCAGTACTTC. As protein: CASSSVIGGETQYF.

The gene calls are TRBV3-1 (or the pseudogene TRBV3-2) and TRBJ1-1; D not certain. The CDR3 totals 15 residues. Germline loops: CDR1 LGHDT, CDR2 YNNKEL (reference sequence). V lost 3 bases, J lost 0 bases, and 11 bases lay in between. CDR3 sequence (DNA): TGTGCCAGCAGCCACGGAGGGCAGTTGAACACTGAAGCTTTCTTT. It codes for CASSHGGQLNTEAFF.

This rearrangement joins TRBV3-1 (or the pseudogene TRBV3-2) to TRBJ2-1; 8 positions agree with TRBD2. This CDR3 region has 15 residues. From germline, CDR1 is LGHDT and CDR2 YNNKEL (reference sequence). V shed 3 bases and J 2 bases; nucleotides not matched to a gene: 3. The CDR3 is CASSHSGRPYNEQFF. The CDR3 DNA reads TGTGCCAGCAGCCACAGCGGGAGACCCTACAATGAGCAGTTCTTC.

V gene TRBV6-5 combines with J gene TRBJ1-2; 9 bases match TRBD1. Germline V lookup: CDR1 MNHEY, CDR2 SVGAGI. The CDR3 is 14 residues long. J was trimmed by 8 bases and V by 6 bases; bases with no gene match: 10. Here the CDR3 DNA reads TGTGCCAGCAGACCACCGGGACAGGGATGGGGCTACACCTTC. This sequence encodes CASRPPGQGWGYTF.

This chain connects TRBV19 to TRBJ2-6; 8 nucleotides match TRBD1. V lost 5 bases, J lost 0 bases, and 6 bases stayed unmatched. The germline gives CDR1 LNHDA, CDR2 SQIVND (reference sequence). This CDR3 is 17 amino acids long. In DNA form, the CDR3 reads TGTGCCAGTAGTTTCCGGACAGGGCGCTCTGGGGCCAACGTCCTGACTTTC. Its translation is CASSFRTGRSGANVLTF.

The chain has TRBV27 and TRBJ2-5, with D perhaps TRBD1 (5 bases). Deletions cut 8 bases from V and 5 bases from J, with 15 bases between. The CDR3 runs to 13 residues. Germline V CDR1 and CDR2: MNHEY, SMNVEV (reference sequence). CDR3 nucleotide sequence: TGTGCCAGCGGGGCTTGGGGTTTGGAGACCCAGTACTTC. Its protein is CASGAWGLETQYF.

CDR3 nucleotides: TGCGCCAGCAGCCATACCGGGGGTAATTCACCCCTCCACTTT. Its protein product is CASSHTGGNSPLHF. The gene calls are TRBV5-1 and TRBJ1-6; possibly TRBD1 for D (5 bases). The germline V and J ends were trimmed by 4 bases and 6 bases, with 11 bases remaining between them. Germline CDR1 SGHRS, CDR2 YFSETQ. The CDR3 spans 14 residues.

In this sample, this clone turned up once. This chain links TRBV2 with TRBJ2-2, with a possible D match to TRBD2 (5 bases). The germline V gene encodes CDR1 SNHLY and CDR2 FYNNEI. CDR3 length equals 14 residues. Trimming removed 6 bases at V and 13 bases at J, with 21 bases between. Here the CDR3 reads CASRPTSTSSGLFF. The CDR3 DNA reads TGTGCCAGCAGGCCCACTAGTACCTCATCTGGGCTGTTTTTT.

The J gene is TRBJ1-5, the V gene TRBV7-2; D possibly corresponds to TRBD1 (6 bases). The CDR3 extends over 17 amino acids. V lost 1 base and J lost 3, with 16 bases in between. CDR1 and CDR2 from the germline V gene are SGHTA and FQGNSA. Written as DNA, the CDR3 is TGTGCCAGCAGCTTAGTAGGTGGGGGACACAACAATCAGCCCCAGCATTTT. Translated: CASSLVGGGHNNQPQHF. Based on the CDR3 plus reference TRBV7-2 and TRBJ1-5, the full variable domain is GAGVSQSPSNKVTEKGKDVELRCDPISGHTALYWYRQSLGQGLEFLIYFQGNSAPDKSGLPSDRFSAERTGGSVSTLTIQRTQQEDSAVYLCASSLVGGGHNNQPQHFGDGTRLSIL.

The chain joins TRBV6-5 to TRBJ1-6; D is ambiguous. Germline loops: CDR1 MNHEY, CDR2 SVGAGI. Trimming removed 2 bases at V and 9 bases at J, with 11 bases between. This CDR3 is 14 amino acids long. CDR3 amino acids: CASSYVGRGSPLHF. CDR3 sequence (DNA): TGTGCCAGCAGTTACGTGGGTCGAGGTTCACCCCTCCACTTT.

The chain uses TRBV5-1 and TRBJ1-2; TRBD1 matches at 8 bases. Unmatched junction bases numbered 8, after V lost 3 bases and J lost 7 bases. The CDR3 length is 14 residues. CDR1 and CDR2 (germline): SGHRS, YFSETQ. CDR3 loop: CASSWADRDTGYTF. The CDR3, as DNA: TGCGCCAGCAGCTGGGCGGACAGGGATACTGGCTACACCTTC.

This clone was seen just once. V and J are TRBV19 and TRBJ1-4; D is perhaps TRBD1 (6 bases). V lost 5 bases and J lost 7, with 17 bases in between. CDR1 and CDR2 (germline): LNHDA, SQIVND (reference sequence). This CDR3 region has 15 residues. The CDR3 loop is CASSPQAGALEKLFF. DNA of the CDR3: TGTGCCAGTAGTCCCCAGGCAGGGGCGCTTGAAAAACTGTTTTTT.

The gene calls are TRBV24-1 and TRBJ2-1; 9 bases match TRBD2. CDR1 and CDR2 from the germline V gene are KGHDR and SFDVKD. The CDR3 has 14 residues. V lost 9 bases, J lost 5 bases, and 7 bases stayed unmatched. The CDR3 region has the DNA TGTGCCACCGCCTCTAGCGGGGCGAACAATGAGCAGTTCTTC. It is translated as CATASSGANNEQFF.